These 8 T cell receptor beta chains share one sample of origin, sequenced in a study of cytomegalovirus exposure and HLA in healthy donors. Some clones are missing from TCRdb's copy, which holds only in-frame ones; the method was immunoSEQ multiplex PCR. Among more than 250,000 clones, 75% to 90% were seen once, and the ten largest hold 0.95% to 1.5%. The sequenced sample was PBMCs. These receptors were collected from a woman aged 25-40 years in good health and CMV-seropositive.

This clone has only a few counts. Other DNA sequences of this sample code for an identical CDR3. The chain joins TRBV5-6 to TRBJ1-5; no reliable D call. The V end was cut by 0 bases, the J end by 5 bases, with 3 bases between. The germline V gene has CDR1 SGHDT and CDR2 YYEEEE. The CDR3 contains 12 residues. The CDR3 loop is CASSLGDQPQHF. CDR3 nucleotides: TGTGCCAGCAGCTTGGGGGATCAGCCCCAGCATTTT.

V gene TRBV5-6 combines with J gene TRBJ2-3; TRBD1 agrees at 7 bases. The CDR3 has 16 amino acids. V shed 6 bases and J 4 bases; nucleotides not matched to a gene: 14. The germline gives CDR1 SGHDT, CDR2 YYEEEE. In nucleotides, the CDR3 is TGTGCCAGCATCGGGACAGTAGGGATAGGGGCAGATACGCAGTATTTT. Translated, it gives CASIGTVGIGADTQYF.

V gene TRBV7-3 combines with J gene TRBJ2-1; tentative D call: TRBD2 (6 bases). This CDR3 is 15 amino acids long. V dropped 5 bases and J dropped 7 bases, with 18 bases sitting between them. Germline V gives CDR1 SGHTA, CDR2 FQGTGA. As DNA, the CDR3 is TGTGCCAGCAGCCCCATTGGAGGGATTAGGAATGAGCAGTTCTTC. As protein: CASSPIGGIRNEQFF.

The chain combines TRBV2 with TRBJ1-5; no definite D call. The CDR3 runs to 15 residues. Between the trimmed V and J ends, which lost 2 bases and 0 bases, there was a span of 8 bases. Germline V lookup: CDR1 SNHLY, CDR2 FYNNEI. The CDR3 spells CASSEPRNSNQPQHF. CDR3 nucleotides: TGTGCCAGCAGTGAACCCAGAAATAGCAATCAGCCCCAGCATTTT.

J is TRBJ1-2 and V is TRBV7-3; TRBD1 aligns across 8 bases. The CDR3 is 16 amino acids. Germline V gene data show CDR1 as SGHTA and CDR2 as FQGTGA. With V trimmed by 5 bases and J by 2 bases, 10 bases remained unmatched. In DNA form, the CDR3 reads TGTGCCAGCAGCAAAAAAGGACAGGGACAGAACTATGGCTACACCTTC. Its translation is CASSKKGQGQNYGYTF.

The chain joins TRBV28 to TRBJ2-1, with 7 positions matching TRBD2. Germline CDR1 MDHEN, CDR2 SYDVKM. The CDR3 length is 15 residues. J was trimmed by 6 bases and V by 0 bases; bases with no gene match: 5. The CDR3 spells CASSLWQGRGNEQFF. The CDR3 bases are TGTGCCAGCAGTTTATGGCAAGGGAGGGGCAATGAGCAGTTCTTC.

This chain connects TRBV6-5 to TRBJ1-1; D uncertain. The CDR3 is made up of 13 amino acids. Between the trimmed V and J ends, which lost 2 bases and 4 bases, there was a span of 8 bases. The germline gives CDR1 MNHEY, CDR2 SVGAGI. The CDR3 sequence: CASSYLEGTEAFF. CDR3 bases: TGTGCCAGCAGTTACCTTGAGGGCACTGAAGCTTTCTTT.

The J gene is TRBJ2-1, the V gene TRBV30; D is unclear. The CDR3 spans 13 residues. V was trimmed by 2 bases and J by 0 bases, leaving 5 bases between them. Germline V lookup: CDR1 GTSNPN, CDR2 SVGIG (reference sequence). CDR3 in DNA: TGTGCCTGGAGTTACAGCTCCTACAATGAGCAGTTCTTC. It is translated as CAWSYSSYNEQFF.